The 4 T cell receptor beta chains listed next were all sequenced from one sample in a study of cytotoxic CD8 clonotypes in ibrutinib-treated CLL. Libraries were prepared by immunoSEQ multiplex PCR; TCRdb keeps only in-frame clonotypes and omits some of them. The profile shows about 200,000 clones, about 75% of them singletons. Source: PBMCs, taken after 12 months of ibrutinib treatment. The origin of the receptors is a human donor with chronic lymphocytic leukemia.

V and J are TRBV6-1 and TRBJ2-6; no clear D. CDR1 is MNHNS and CDR2 is SASEGT in the germline V gene. V lost 2 bases and J 0 bases, leaving 5 bases between the germline ends. This CDR3 is 15 amino acids long. CDR3: CASSESDSGANVLTF. The CDR3 nucleotides are TGTGCCAGCAGTGAAAGCGACTCTGGGGCCAACGTCCTGACTTTC.

This clone was recorded once. The CDR3 DNA sequence: TGCAGCGCAGGGTTCTCTGGAAACACCATATATTTT. Amino acid sequence: CSAGFSGNTIYF. The V call is TRBV29-1, the J call TRBJ1-3; D possibly corresponds to TRBD1 (5 bases). Germline values: CDR1 SQVTM, CDR2 ANQGSEA. Trimming shortened V by 7 bases and J by 0 bases, and 7 bases separated the two germline ends. The CDR3 covers 12 residues.

This chain uses TRBV9 with TRBJ2-5; D gene ambiguous. V was pared by 3 bases and J by 5 bases, with 11 bases between. Per germline, CDR1 SGDLS and CDR2 YYNGEE. The CDR3 is 13 amino acids. The CDR3 reads CASSGLGMETQYF. The CDR3 bases are TGTGCCAGCAGCGGCCTGGGGATGGAGACCCAGTACTTC.

This chain's CDR3 is CASSFETEGYGYTF. In DNA, the CDR3 is TGCGCCAGCAGCTTCGAGACCGAAGGCTATGGCTACACCTTC. The V and J genes are TRBV5-1 and TRBJ1-2; D is undetermined. The CDR3 extends over 14 amino acids. Germline-derived CDR1 and CDR2 are SGHRS and YFSETQ. Trimming removed 2 bases at V and 4 bases at J, with 12 bases between.